These 5 T cell receptor beta chains share one sample of origin, sequenced in a study of blood T cell repertoires in COVID-19 (dated by TCRdb to between 2020 and 2021). The library was produced with the immunoSEQ multiplex PCR assay. TCRdb carries this immuneACCESS record with in-frame sequences only. Its versions omit some clonotypes, under half of them owing to an unresolved V gene in the studies checked, with the rest unexplained. The table for this sample lists around 200,000 clones; 90% of them were counted only once. The ten largest clones represent about 0.66% of the sample. Sample: peripheral blood. The receptors shown here come from a man aged 45-65 years with acute or convalescent COVID-19.

The chain couples TRBV5-4 to TRBJ2-5; D is possibly TRBD2 (7 bases). Trimming took off 4 bases at V and 5 bases at J, with 21 bases between the two ends. The CDR3 totals 16 residues. The germline gives CDR1 SGHNT, CDR2 YYREEE (reference sequence). The CDR3 sequence is CASSPGGGGSWETQYF. Written as DNA, the CDR3 is TGTGCCAGCAGCCCTGGGGGGGGCGGTAGTTGGGAGACCCAGTACTTC.

J is TRBJ1-1 and V is TRBV9; 7 bases are shared with TRBD1. V lost 3 bases to trimming and J lost 4 bases; unmatched junction nucleotides: 12. The CDR3 totals 16 residues. Germline V gene sequence: CDR1 SGDLS, CDR2 YYNGEE. The CDR3 loop reads CASSAMPGQRITEAFF. The CDR3 DNA reads TGTGCCAGCAGCGCTATGCCGGGACAGAGGATCACTGAAGCTTTCTTT.

This clone was counted a single time. CDR3 DNA sequence: TGCGCCAGCAGCCAAGTGGGGTTGGCTAGCGGGAGGGCCTTTGAGCAGTTCTTC. This encodes CASSQVGLASGRAFEQFF. The chain employs TRBV4-1 and TRBJ2-1, with TRBD2 matching 12 bases. The CDR3 is 18 residues long. The V and J ends lost 1 base and 9 bases, in that order; junction bases with no gene match: 13. CDR1 is MGHRA and CDR2 is YSYEKL in the germline V gene.

V is TRBV9 and J is TRBJ2-1, with a possible D match to TRBD2 (5 bases). V lost 4 bases and J 2 bases, leaving 13 bases between the germline ends. The CDR3 runs to 15 residues. Per the germline V gene, CDR1 is SGDLS and CDR2 is YYNGEE. The DNA for the CDR3 is TGTGCCAGCAGCACCCTCCCAGCGGCCTACAATGAGCAGTTCTTC. It translates to CASSTLPAAYNEQFF.

The genes are TRBV5-6 and TRBJ1-1, with 9 nucleotides matching TRBD1. Per germline, CDR1 SGHDT and CDR2 YYEEEE. The CDR3 length is 14 residues. The J segment lost 3 bases and the V segment lost 2 bases, leaving 2 bases of the junction unmatched. The CDR3 loop is CASSFTGGYTEAFF. The CDR3 DNA reads as TGTGCCAGCAGCTTTACAGGGGGCTACACTGAAGCTTTCTTT.